These 28 T cell receptor beta chains originate from one sample sequenced in a study of identifying expanded T cells in peripheral blood. Sequenced by immunoSEQ multiplex PCR; TCRdb stores in-frame clones only, minus some. The table has 70,000 to 95,000 clones, around 90% seen once. The sequencing sample was made of blood. The source of these receptors is a person between 18 and 75 years old in good health.

The gene calls are TRBV9 and TRBJ1-1, with TRBD1 as a possible D gene (5 bases). The V gene lost 0 bases and the J gene lost 7 bases, with 10 bases spanning the gap. The CDR3 consists of 13 residues. Germline V gives CDR1 SGDLS, CDR2 YYNGEE. CDR3 loop: CASSVEGTGEAFF. The CDR3 DNA sequence: TGTGCCAGCAGCGTAGAGGGCACAGGTGAAGCTTTCTTT.

The chain employs TRBV4-1 and TRBJ2-1; 8 positions match TRBD1. V shed 3 bases, J shed 5 bases, and the junction held 3 bases outside the gene matches. Germline V lookup: CDR1 MGHRA, CDR2 YSYEKL. The CDR3 length is 14 residues. The CDR3 loop reads CASSQARGHNEQFF. For the CDR3, the DNA is TGCGCCAGCAGCCAGGCCAGGGGGCACAATGAGCAGTTCTTC.

This clone was seen a few times. The V and J genes are TRBV4-2 and TRBJ1-1, with 7 bases lining up with TRBD1. The germline gives CDR1 LGHNA, CDR2 YNFKEQ. The CDR3 is 13 amino acids. V shed 4 bases, J shed 1 base, and the junction held 0 bases outside the gene matches. The CDR3 protein is CASSRTGNTEAFF. CDR3 nucleotides: TGTGCCAGCAGCCGGACAGGGAACACTGAAGCTTTCTTT.

The chain carries TRBV4-2 and TRBJ2-2; 16 bases agree with TRBD2. V trimming: 4 bases; J trimming: 5 bases; junction bases outside the gene matches: 4. CDR1 and CDR2 from the germline V gene are LGHNA and YNFKEQ. There are 17 residues in the CDR3. The DNA of the CDR3 is TGTGCCAGCAGCCGGGGACTAGCGGGAGGGCCTACCGGGGAGCTGTTTTTT. Protein: CASSRGLAGGPTGELFF.

The chain employs TRBV5-1 and TRBJ2-7, with D possibly TRBD2 on 5 matching bases. Germline V gives CDR1 SGHRS, CDR2 YFSETQ. This CDR3 spans 15 amino acids. V lost 2 bases and J lost 3, with 15 bases in between. CDR3 sequence reads: CASSLTLGSFYEQYF. In DNA form, the CDR3 reads TGCGCCAGCAGCTTAACTTTAGGGAGCTTCTACGAGCAGTACTTC.

The rearrangement joins TRBV6-5 to TRBJ1-1; no definite D call. V was clipped by 6 bases and J by 0 bases, with 8 bases between them. There are 13 residues in the CDR3. Germline loops: CDR1 MNHEY, CDR2 SVGAGI. In DNA, the CDR3 is TGTGCCAGCAGGACCAGCATGAACACTGAAGCTTTCTTT. Translated, it gives CASRTSMNTEAFF.

This rearrangement joins TRBV27 to TRBJ1-1, with no clear D. The ends were cut back, 0 bases at V and 8 bases at J, with 10 bases in the middle. CDR1 and CDR2 from the germline V gene are MNHEY and SMNVEV (reference sequence). The CDR3 runs 13 residues. The DNA of the CDR3 is TGTGCCAGCAGTTTATCAGCGCGGCTCGAAGCTTTCTTT. As protein: CASSLSARLEAFF.

V usage is TRBV2 and J usage is TRBJ2-2; TRBD1 aligns across 8 bases. This CDR3 has 15 amino acids. Trimming at V came to 5 bases and at J to 6 bases, leaving 8 bases not matched to a gene. Germline CDR1 reads SNHLY; CDR2 reads FYNNEI. The CDR3 reads CASSSNNRGAGELFF. The CDR3 DNA sequence: TGTGCCAGCAGTTCTAACAACAGGGGGGCCGGGGAGCTGTTTTTT.

The chain combines TRBV9 with TRBJ1-2; D perhaps matches TRBD1 (6 bases). The length of the CDR3 is 19 residues. Germline V CDR1 and CDR2: SGDLS, YYNGEE. V lost 4 bases, J lost 0 bases, and 25 bases lay in between. CDR3 coding DNA: TGTGCCAGCAGCCCCTCCGTAGGGGCCCCCGGGGGCCCTAACTATGGCTACACCTTC. This codes for CASSPSVGAPGGPNYGYTF.

The rearrangement joins TRBV6-6 to TRBJ1-1; weak D call: TRBD1 (5 bases). Trimming removed 5 bases from V and 11 bases from J, with 15 bases in between. The CDR3 totals 12 residues. The germline V gene has CDR1 MNHNY and CDR2 SVGAGI (reference sequence). In DNA form, the CDR3 reads TGTGCCAGCAGTGGCCCGGGACTCTGGGCTTTCTTT. It translates to CASSGPGLWAFF.

The chain combines TRBV7-2 with TRBJ2-1; D might be TRBD1 or TRBD2, each matching 6 bases. This CDR3 region has 15 residues. Germline assignment: CDR1 SGHTA and CDR2 FQGNSA. Trimming took 5 bases from V and 0 from J, leaving 11 bases between them. The CDR3 spells CASSPGGSSYNEQFF. In nucleotides, the CDR3 is TGTGCCAGCAGCCCCGGGGGCAGCTCCTACAATGAGCAGTTCTTC.

This sequence joins TRBV6-1 and TRBJ1-2, with TRBD1 identical over 8 bases. The CDR3 is 13 amino acids. The germline V gene encodes CDR1 MNHNS and CDR2 SASEGT. V lost 8 bases to trimming and J lost 5 bases; unmatched junction nucleotides: 7. The CDR3 protein is CASGRDRQYGYTF. The DNA of the CDR3 is TGTGCCAGCGGACGGGACAGGCAATATGGCTACACCTTC.

The chain uses TRBV19 and TRBJ1-4; D call uncertain. V gave up 5 bases and J gave up 5 bases, with 6 bases separating them. Germline lookup yields CDR1 LNHDA and CDR2 SQIVND (reference sequence). The CDR3 has 12 amino acids. CDR3 in DNA: TGTGCCAGTAGTCGTCTAAATGAAAAACTGTTTTTT. The encoded protein is CASSRLNEKLFF.

V gene TRBV2 combines with J gene TRBJ1-2, with 9 bases aligning to TRBD1. The CDR3 contains 17 residues. The V gene end was trimmed by 7 bases and the J gene end by 6 bases; junction bases not matched to a gene: 18. CDR1 SNHLY and CDR2 FYNNEI come from the germline V gene. The CDR3 DNA reads TGTGCCAGCAAGGACAGGGGCCACTCAAGTCCTATGAATGGCTACACCTTC. As protein: CASKDRGHSSPMNGYTF.

The V call is TRBV5-1, the J call TRBJ2-1; D might be TRBD2 (5 bases). Germline V gene sequence: CDR1 SGHRS, CDR2 YFSETQ. Trimming shortened V by 0 bases and J by 8 bases, and 15 bases separated the two germline ends. The CDR3 is 15 residues long. The CDR3 DNA reads as TGCGCCAGCAGCTTGGCGGGGTCAGTATACGATGAGCAGTTCTTC. This gives the protein CASSLAGSVYDEQFF.

This sequence joins TRBV2 and TRBJ2-7, with 12 bases that match TRBD2. The CDR3 spans 15 residues. Trimming cost V 6 bases and J 6 bases; bases outside gene matches: 9. Germline V CDR1 and CDR2: SNHLY, FYNNEI. The CDR3 DNA sequence: TGTGCCAGCAGGGGGTCGCTAGCGGGAGGGCGCGAGCAGTACTTC. This sequence encodes CASRGSLAGGREQYF.

This clone has a single count. The chain is built from TRBV5-1 and TRBJ2-5, with TRBD2 as a possible D gene (5 bases). The CDR3 runs to 16 residues. Trimming left V 0 bases short and J 0 bases short, with 12 bases between. Germline V gene data show CDR1 as SGHRS and CDR2 as YFSETQ. The chain's CDR3 is CASSLAPSADQETQYF. The CDR3 bases are TGCGCCAGCAGCTTGGCCCCCTCAGCGGACCAAGAGACCCAGTACTTC.

The chain uses TRBV29-1 and TRBJ1-1, with D possibly TRBD1 on 6 matching bases. Per germline, CDR1 SQVTM and CDR2 ANQGSEA. The CDR3 is 11 amino acids. CDR3 nucleotides: TGCGGAGGACAGATGAACACTGAAGCTTTCTTT. Its protein product is CGGQMNTEAFF.

The chain employs TRBV30 and TRBJ1-4; D not resolved. V was clipped by 1 base and J by 0 bases, with 3 bases between them. Germline values: CDR1 GTSNPN, CDR2 SVGIG (reference sequence). This CDR3 region has 13 residues. The CDR3 reads CAWSGSTNEKLFF. CDR3 nucleotide sequence: TGTGCCTGGAGTGGGTCAACTAATGAAAAACTGTTTTTT.

The rearrangement uses TRBV29-1 and TRBJ2-7; TRBD1 is a possible D gene (6 bases). This CDR3 has 11 residues. Trimming stripped 6 bases from V and 3 bases from J, with 9 bases between. Germline values: CDR1 SQVTM, CDR2 ANQGSEA. The CDR3 region is CSVGRGYEQYF. The CDR3 DNA is TGCAGCGTCGGCAGGGGCTACGAGCAGTACTTC.

The gene calls are TRBV5-1 and TRBJ2-4; D is possibly TRBD1 (6 bases). The CDR3 sequence is 13 residues long. Germline CDR1 and CDR2: SGHRS and YFSETQ. V was cut by 3 bases and J by 5 bases, with 9 bases left in between. The CDR3 nucleotides are TGCGCCAGCAGCTCAGGGGATCAAAACATTCAGTACTTC. Protein product: CASSSGDQNIQYF.

The chain couples TRBV7-8 to TRBJ2-7; TRBD2 matches at 11 bases. Germline CDR1 SGHVS, CDR2 FQNEAQ. This CDR3 is 17 amino acids long. The junction had 10 bases not matched to a gene; V was cut back by 4 bases and J by 2 bases. The CDR3, as DNA: TGTGCCAGCAGCTCTCCTAGCGGGGGGCCTTTAGCCTACGAGCAGTACTTC. Translating it yields CASSSPSGGPLAYEQYF.

The rearrangement uses TRBV30 and TRBJ2-3; 7 nucleotides align to TRBD2. J lost 4 bases, V lost 0 bases, and 7 bases had no gene match. The CDR3 consists of 15 residues. CDR1 is GTSNPN, CDR2 SVGIG, per germline (reference sequence). CDR3 protein: CAWSVGGSSPDTQYF. The CDR3 nucleotides read TGTGCCTGGAGTGTGGGCGGGAGTTCCCCAGATACGCAGTATTTT. Full variable domain (outside the CDR3, taken from reference TRBV30 and TRBJ2-3): SQTIHQWPATLVQPVGSPLSLECTVEGTSNPNLYWYRQAAGRGLQLLFYSVGIGQISSEVPQNLSASRPQDRQFILSSKKLLLSDSGFYLCAWSVGGSSPDTQYFGPGTRLTVL.

The chain couples TRBV11-3 to TRBJ1-5; no definite D call. Deletions cut 5 bases from V and 4 bases from J, with 9 bases between. The CDR3 runs 13 residues. Germline V gene lookup returns CDR1 SGHNT and CDR2 YENEEA. CDR3 region: CASSRGWNQPQHF. CDR3 bases: TGTGCCAGCAGCCGCGGGTGGAATCAGCCCCAGCATTTT.

The rearrangement uses TRBV30 and TRBJ1-2, with no clear D. CDR3 length equals 13 residues. The V gene lost 2 bases and the J gene lost 3 bases, with 10 bases spanning the gap. The germline CDR1 and CDR2 sequences are GTSNPN and SVGIG (reference sequence). The CDR3 region is CAWSKGIDYGYTF. Written as DNA, the CDR3 is TGTGCCTGGAGTAAGGGAATCGACTATGGCTACACCTTC.

This chain connects TRBV6-6 to TRBJ1-1, with a tentative D call TRBD1 (6 bases). Germline V gene sequence: CDR1 MNHNY, CDR2 SVGAGI (reference sequence). The CDR3 contains 16 residues. V lost 2 bases and J 2 bases, leaving 15 bases between the germline ends. The CDR3 DNA sequence: TGTGCCAGCAGTTACACCCCTGCGGGGGGCAACACTGAAGCTTTCTTT. Amino acids: CASSYTPAGGNTEAFF.

The gene calls are TRBV12-5 and TRBJ2-7, with TRBD1 matching 9 bases. The CDR3 is made up of 15 amino acids. Trimming removed 3 bases from V and 1 base from J; junction bases left unmatched: 4. Germline V gene sequence: CDR1 LGHNT, CDR2 FRNRAP. This CDR3 is CASGLTGTGSYEQYF. As DNA, the CDR3 is TGTGCTAGTGGTTTAACCGGGACAGGGTCCTACGAGCAGTACTTC.

The chain combines TRBV19 with TRBJ1-1; maybe TRBD1 (6 bases). Germline V gives CDR1 LNHDA, CDR2 SQIVND (reference sequence). This CDR3 is 13 amino acids long. V shed 3 bases and J shed 5 bases, with 10 bases lying between them. The CDR3 protein is CASSINRATEAFF. The CDR3, as DNA: TGTGCCAGTAGTATTAACAGGGCTACTGAAGCTTTCTTT.